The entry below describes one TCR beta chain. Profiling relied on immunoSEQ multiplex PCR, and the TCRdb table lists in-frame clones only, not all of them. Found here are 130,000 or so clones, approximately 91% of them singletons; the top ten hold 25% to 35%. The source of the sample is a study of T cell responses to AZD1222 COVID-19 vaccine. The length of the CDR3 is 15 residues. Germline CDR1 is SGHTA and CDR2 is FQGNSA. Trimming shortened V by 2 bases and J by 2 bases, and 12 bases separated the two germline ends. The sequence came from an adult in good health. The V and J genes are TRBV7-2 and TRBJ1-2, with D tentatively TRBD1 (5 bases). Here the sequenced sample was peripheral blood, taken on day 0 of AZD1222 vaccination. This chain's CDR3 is CASSLSNRKNYGYTF. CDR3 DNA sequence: TGTGCCAGCAGCTTAAGTAACAGGAAAAACTATGGCTACACCTTC.